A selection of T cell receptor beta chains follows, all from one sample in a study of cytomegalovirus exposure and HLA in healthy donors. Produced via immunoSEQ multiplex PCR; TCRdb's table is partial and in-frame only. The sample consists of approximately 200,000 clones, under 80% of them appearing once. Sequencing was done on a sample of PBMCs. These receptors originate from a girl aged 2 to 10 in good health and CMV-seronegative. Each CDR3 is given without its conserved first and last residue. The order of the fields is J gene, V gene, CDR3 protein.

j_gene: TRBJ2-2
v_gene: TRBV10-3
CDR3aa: ATGTVNTGELF

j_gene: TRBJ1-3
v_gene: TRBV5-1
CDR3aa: ASSLARAGPGNTIY

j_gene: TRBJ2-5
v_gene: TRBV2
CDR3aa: ASSRGLVVETQY

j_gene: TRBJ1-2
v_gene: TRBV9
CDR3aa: ASSVGGRGDGYT

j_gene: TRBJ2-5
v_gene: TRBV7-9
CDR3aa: ASSLVQGETQY

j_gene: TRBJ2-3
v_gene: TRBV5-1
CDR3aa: ASSRGTGLTDTQY

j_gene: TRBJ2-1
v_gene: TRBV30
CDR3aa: AWSGGLAGGQF

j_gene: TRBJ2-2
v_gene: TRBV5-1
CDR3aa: ASSLVGTGPGELF

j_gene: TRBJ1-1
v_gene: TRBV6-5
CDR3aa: ASSGQGNTEAF

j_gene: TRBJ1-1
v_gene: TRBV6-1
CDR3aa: ASSRLPRDTEAF

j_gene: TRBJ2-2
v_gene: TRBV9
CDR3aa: ASSPGGGSGELF

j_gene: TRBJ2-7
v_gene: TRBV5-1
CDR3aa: ASSFAAGGPYEQY

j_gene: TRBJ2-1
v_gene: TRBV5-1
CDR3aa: ASSLLGQGYNEQF

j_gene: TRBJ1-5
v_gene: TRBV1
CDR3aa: TSSQAKNRPEPFDNQPQH

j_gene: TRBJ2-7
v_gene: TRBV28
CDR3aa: ASSSSGTADYEQY

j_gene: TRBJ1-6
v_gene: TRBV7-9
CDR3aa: ASSLRAEAYNSPLH

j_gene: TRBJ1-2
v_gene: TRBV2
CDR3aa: ASRIGRNYGYT

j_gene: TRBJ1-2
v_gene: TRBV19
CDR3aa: ASSNRVGYT

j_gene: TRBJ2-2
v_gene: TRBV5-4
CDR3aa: ASSSIGGTGELF

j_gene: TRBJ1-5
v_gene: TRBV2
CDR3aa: ASKTRQGGDQPQH

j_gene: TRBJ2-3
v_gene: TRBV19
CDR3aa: ASNDRGLAGVDTQY

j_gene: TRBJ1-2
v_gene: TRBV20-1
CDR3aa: SGGGYT

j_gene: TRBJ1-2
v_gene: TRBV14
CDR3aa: ASSQGGQGTNYGYT

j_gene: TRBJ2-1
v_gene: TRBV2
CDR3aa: ASSPGTSVSDEQF

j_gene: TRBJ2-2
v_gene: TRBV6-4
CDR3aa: ASSDAENTGELF

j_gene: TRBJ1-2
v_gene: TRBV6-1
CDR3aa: ASSDIYAGGDRTYGYT

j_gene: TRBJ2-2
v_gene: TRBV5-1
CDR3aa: ASSLGTSNTGELF

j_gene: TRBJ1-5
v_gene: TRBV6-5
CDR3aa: ASSPGRNQPQH

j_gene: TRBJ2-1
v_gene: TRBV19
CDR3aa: ASSMRSSNEQF

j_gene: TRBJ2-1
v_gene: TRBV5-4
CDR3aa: ASSLVGGRGSYNEQF

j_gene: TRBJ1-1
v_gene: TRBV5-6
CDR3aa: ASSFDRGNTEAF

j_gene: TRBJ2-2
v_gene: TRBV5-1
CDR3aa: ASSFEIRGGYTGELF

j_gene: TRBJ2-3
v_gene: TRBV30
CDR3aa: AWSASTDTQY

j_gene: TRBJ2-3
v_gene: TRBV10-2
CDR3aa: ASRRTSGSEDTQY

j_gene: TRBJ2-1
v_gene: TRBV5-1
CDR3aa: ASSREITSHEQF

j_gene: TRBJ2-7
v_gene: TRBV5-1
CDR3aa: ASRFRTGSYEQY

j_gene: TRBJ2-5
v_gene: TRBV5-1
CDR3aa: ASSPAGGGGETQY

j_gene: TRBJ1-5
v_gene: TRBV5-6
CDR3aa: ASSLGTGLGQPQH

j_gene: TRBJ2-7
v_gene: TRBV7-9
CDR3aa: ASSSHTGARAYEQY

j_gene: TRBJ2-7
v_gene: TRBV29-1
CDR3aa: SAWLQGRSYEQY

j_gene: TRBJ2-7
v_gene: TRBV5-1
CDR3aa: ASSPGEVYEQY

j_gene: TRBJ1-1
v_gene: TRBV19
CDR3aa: ASGQGATAF

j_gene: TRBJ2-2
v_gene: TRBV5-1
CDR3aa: ASSPANTGELF